This T cell receptor (beta chain) was documented in a study of blood T cell repertoires in COVID-19. Study background: PBMCs, B-cell-depleted T cells, or T cells were the source of the cDNA or gDNA that made up the material.

TCRdb keeps only in-frame clones here, not all; method: immunoSEQ multiplex PCR. The repertoire holds fewer than 250,000 clones, with about 90% as singletons. The cohort comprised adults aged about 18 to 100 years residing in approximately 22 US areas. Membership in each cohort depended on participant-reported clinical history. V lost 3 bases and J lost 4, with 10 bases in between. Germline V lookup: CDR1 MDHEN, CDR2 SYDVKM. The CDR3 totals 14 residues. This receptor was taken from a woman aged 45-59 years with acute COVID-19. Sequenced: PBMCs or T cells enriched from blood (not recorded which). V gene TRBV28 combines with J gene TRBJ1-3; D ambiguous. In nucleotides, the CDR3 is TGTGCCAGCAGTTTTCGGGGTATGGGAAACACCATATATTTT. As protein: CASSFRGMGNTIYF.